The clone carrying this T cell receptor beta chain has ten or more counts. Its antigen is still unknown. The data were obtained in a study of T-cell memory formation after mild COVID-19. CDR1 and CDR2 (germline): SGHRS, YFSETQ. The V segment lost 1 base and the J segment 5 bases; nucleotides outside the gene matches: 7. The CDR3 runs 15 residues. Whole-study results and caveats: Clones that got smaller from day 15 to 85 had even CD4/CD8, while clones growing later tipped toward CD4+. SARS-CoV-2 specificity of second-wave clones peaking day 37 was unconfirmed.

TCRdb reanalysed the 5' RACE reads using MiXCR and keeps one entry per CDR3 protein. This sample has around 60,000 distinct CDR3 sequences, with 9% to 9.5% found just once. This TCR was sampled from a man aged 18 to 30 who had mild COVID-19 (a few samples of this study predate the infection). Cell type and time point are not known. Specimen: PBMCs or a T cell subset sorted from them (not recorded which). The chain employs TRBV5-1 and TRBJ2-5; 8 bases fit TRBD2. In DNA form, the CDR3 reads TGCGCCAGCAGCTTGACAGCGGGGGAGACTGAGACCCAGTACTTC. It yields the protein CASSLTAGETETQYF.